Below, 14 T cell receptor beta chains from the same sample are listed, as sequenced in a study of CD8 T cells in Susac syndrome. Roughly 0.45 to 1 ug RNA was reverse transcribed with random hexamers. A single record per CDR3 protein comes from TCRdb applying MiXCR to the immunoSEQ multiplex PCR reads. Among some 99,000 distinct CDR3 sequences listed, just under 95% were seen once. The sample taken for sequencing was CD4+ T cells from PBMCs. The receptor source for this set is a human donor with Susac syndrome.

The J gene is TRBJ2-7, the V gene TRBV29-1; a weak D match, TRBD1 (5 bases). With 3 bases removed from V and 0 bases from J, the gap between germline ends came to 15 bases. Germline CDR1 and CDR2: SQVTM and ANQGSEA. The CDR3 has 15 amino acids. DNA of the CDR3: TGCAGCGTTGAGGCGGATAGGGGCGGCTCCTACGAGCAGTACTTC. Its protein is CSVEADRGGSYEQYF.

CDR3 nucleotide sequence: TGTGCCAGTTGGGGGGGCTATGGCTACACCTTC. Residues: CASWGGYGYTF. The chain carries TRBV19 and TRBJ1-2; perhaps TRBD1 as D (5 bases). Trimming took 8 bases from V and 4 from J, leaving 8 bases between them. The length of the CDR3 is 11 residues. Germline CDR1 reads LNHDA; CDR2 reads SQIVND (reference sequence).

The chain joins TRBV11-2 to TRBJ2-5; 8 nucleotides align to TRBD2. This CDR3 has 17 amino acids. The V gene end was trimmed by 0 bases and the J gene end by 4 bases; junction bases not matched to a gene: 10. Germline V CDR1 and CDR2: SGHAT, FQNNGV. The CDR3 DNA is TGTGCCAGCAGCTTAGATGGCTCGGCGGGGGGCAGAGAGACCCAGTACTTC. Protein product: CASSLDGSAGGRETQYF.

In nucleotides, the CDR3 is TGTGCCTGGACCTCTGACAGGCATAACACTGAAGCTTTCTTT. Translated, it gives CAWTSDRHNTEAFF. The rearrangement links TRBV30 to TRBJ1-1; TRBD1 might be the D (6 bases). The CDR3 length is 14 residues. The germline V gene has CDR1 GTSNPN and CDR2 SVGIG (reference sequence). V lost 4 bases to trimming and J lost 2 bases, with 14 bases between them.

The CDR3 here is CASTPGLAGSGEQFF. Here the CDR3 DNA reads TGTGCCAGCACCCCGGGACTAGCGGGGTCGGGTGAGCAGTTCTTC. The V call is TRBV2, the J call TRBJ2-1, with 13 bases lining up with TRBD2. The CDR3 consists of 15 residues. Germline V gene data show CDR1 as SNHLY and CDR2 as FYNNEI. The V and J ends lost 7 bases and 9 bases, in that order; junction bases with no gene match: 9.

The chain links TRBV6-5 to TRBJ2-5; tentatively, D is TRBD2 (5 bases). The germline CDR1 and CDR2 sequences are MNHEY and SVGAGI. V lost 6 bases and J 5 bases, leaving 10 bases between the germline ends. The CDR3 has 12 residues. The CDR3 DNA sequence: TGTGCCAGCAGAGAGGGAGCGGAGACCCAGTACTTC. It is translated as CASREGAETQYF.

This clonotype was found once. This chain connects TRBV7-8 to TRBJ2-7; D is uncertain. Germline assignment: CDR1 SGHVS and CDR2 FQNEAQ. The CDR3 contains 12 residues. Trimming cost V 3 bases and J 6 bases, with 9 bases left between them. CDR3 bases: TGTGCCAGCAGCTTTTCGTTTGCCGAGCAGTACTTC. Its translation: CASSFSFAEQYF.

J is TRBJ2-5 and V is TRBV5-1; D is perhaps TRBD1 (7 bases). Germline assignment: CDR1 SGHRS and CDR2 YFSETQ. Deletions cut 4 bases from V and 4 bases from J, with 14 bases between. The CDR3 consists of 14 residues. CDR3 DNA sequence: TGCGCCAGCAGCGTAGGGAGGACAGGAGAGACCCAGTACTTC. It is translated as CASSVGRTGETQYF. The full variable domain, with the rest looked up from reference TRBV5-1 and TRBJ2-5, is KAGVTQTPRYLIKTRGQQVTLSCSPISGHRSVSWYQQTPGQGLQFLFEYFSETQRNKGNFPGRFSGRQFSNSRSEMNVSTLELGDSALYLCASSVGRTGETQYFGPGTRLLVL.

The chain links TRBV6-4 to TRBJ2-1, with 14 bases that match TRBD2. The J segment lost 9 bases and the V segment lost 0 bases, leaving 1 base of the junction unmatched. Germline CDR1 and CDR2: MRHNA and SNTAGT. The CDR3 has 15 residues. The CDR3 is CASSDSTSGGAEQFF. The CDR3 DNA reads TGTGCCAGCAGTGACTCGACTAGCGGGGGGGCTGAGCAGTTCTTC.

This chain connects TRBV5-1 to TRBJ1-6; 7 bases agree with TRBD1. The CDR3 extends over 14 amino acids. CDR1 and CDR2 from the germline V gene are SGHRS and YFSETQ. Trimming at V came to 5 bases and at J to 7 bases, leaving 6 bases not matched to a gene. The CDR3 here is CASRPGQTNSPLHF. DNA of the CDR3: TGCGCCAGCAGACCGGGACAGACCAATTCACCCCTCCACTTT.

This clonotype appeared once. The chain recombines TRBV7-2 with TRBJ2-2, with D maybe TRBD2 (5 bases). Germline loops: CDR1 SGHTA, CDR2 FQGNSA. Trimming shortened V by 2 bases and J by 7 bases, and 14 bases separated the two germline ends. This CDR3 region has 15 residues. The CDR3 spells CASSLIPGVVGELFF. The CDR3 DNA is TGTGCCAGCAGCTTAATCCCCGGGGTGGTCGGGGAGCTGTTTTTT.

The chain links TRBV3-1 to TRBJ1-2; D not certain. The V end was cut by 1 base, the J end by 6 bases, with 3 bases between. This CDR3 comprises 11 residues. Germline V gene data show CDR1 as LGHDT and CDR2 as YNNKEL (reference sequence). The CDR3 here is CASSQVDGYTF. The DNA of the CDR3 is TGTGCCAGCAGCCAAGTTGATGGCTACACCTTC.

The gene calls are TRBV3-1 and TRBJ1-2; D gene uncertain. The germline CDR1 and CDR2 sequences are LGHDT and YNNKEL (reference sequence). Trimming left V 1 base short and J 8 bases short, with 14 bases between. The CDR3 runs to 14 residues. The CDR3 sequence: CASSQGQVEGGYTF. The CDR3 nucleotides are TGTGCCAGCAGCCAAGGGCAGGTGGAAGGCGGCTACACCTTC.

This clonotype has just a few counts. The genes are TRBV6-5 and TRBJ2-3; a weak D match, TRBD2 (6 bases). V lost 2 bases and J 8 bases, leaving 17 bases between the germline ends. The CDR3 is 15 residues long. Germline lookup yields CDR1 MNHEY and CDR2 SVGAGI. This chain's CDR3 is CASSYAADRGGTQYF. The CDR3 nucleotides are TGTGCCAGCAGTTACGCCGCGGATAGGGGAGGTACGCAGTATTTT.